This TCR beta chain was sequenced for a study of T-cell memory formation after mild COVID-19. This clonotype was found a few times. TCRdb independently ran MiXCR on the 5' RACE reads; one entry per CDR3 protein. The table records 550,000 to 700,000 distinct CDR3 sequences, 15% to 20% of them present only once. The germline gives CDR1 LGHNA, CDR2 YNFKEQ. Trimming removed 1 base from V and 8 bases from J, with 15 bases in between. There are 15 residues in the CDR3. Specimen: PBMCs or a T cell subset sorted from them (not recorded which). This rearrangement joins TRBV4-2 to TRBJ2-1, with D tentatively TRBD2 (6 bases). This clonotype was obtained from an adult woman who had mild COVID-19 (a few samples of this study predate the infection). Cell type and time point are not known. The CDR3 DNA sequence: TGTGCCAGCAGCCAAGGGGACTCATCTCTCCATGAGCAGTTCTTC. Protein product: CASSQGDSSLHEQFF.